This TCR beta chain is from a study of T cell repertoires in cytomegalovirus infection. Study overall: The authors relied on CMV epitopes, both recently identified HLA-C-restricted and well-studied HLA-B-restricted. It can be stated that public TCR beta signatures indicated CMV infection as well as a matching HLA type.

Concerning this clonotype itself: As yet, its antigen is unknown.

Findings and caveats of the study: The cumulative frequency of public TCR beta families distinguished individuals who carried CMV together with the relevant HLA. Across the ex vivo response, the dominant clonotypes were HLA-C-restricted CMV-specific TCR beta clonotypes.

Germline V gene data show CDR1 as MGHRA and CDR2 as YSYEKL. Trimming took 0 bases from V and 1 from J, leaving 13 bases between them. This CDR3 comprises 17 residues. In TCRdb, the reads were re-called with MiXCR into one record per CDR3 protein. This sample has some 590,000 distinct CDR3 sequences, with 40% found just once. The V and J genes are TRBV4-1 and TRBJ2-4; D is perhaps TRBD1 (5 bases). Sequenced here: cultured PBMCs, sampled from culture after CMV antigen stimulation. The receptor was derived from a human donor in good health (CMV status not recorded). Some clones in this sample may be carry-over from other donors' samples. The CDR3: CASSQDYQGSAKNIQYF. CDR3 nucleotide sequence: TGCGCCAGCAGCCAAGATTATCAGGGTTCGGCCAAAAACATTCAGTACTTC.